The subject of this entry is one T cell receptor beta chain. Its specific antigen is unknown. Base qualities are not at hand, and no much larger clone is one base apart. These data originate in a study of cytomegalovirus exposure and HLA in healthy donors (dated by TCRdb to the late 2010s). With respect to the entire study: An earlier analysis of roughly 610 of the donors reported about 280 Gb of sequence data and 117 million unique TCR beta sequences obtained from about 179 million T cells. An early release covering 550 to 650 HLA-typed donors comprised approximately 300 gigabases of sequencing data and around 80 million unique TCR sequences. Of the 300 to 500 genotyped donors, less than 90% were placed in the genetic ancestry cluster associated with self-reported Caucasian donors. The study aimed to test whether signatures of past pathogen exposure could be identified by cataloging public T cell receptors. The T cell repertoires of roughly 660 subjects were profiled by immunosequencing and related to cytomegalovirus serostatus. Besides the first cohort of 500 to 700 subjects, a separate validation cohort made up of some 110 different subjects was used. The study combined high-throughput TCR immunosequencing, statistical association of individual TCRs with disease status, and machine learning to predict cytomegalovirus infection status. In a later analysis, previously published TCR beta repertoires from about 670 donors were re-analyzed and high-resolution HLA genotyping was added so that TCR occurrence patterns could be studied. In the later analysis, no new phenotypic data were used to find candidate immune exposures; instead, reliance was placed on TCR beta sequences and their occurrence across donors. An earlier analysis of 587 of the donors used high-throughput TCR beta sequencing to judge whether each TCR beta V gene segment behaved as functional or pseudogenic. Donor age, sex, ethnicity and CMV serostatus were collected together with the repertoire data. Genome-wide SNP genotypes for about 65% of the roughly 670 donors were used in a later genetic analysis, which treated that subset as a discovery cohort. Every repertoire in the discovery cohort had been generated on one and the same sequencing platform. Both class I and class II loci were covered by HLA typing, at four-digit resolution. Typing coverage varied by locus: about 629-630 donors for A, B, C, DRB1 and DQB1; approximately 500 for DQA1; more than 600 for DPA1; roughly 450 for DPB1. Because of strong linkage in the cohort, a handful of DR-DQ haplotypes were treated as single units for association and clustering. On average, roughly 250,000 unique TCR beta nucleotide sequences were sequenced per donor among some 420 genotyped donors of the cohort, with roughly 19% of those sequences being non-productive.

The library was obtained by the immunoSEQ multiplex PCR assay. The multiplex PCR relied on a mix of 60 forward primers for TCR Vbeta segments and 13 reverse primers for TCR Jbeta segments. The CDR3 region of rearranged TCR beta genes was amplified from genomic DNA with a multiplex PCR assay. The Illumina HiSeq System was used to sequence the amplified TCR beta libraries as 87-base-pair reads. Turning to the authors' computational methods: Across the 500 to 750 repertoires, a later analysis counted 80 million or so unique TCR beta chains, around 11 million of which were shared by at least two donors. A nearest-neighbor algorithm error-corrected the raw reads and collapsed the reads into unique sequences, merging closely related sequences to remove PCR and sequencing errors. To assign V, D and J gene segments, CDR3 sequences were aligned to IMGT reference sequences. For a sequence to be retained, a match of at least six nucleotides to both a V gene segment and a J gene segment was required. A rearrangement was called productive if the CDR3 had no stop codons and remained in frame with V and J, and every other rearrangement was called non-productive. CDR3 was defined by IMGT convention, running from the second conserved V-encoded cysteine to the conserved J-encoded phenylalanine. The earlier analysis of about 530 of the donors excluded any sequence lacking an unambiguous match to a single V gene segment. An earlier analysis of a few hundred of the donors called V segments functional above 56.7% productive rearrangements and segregating when the between-donor standard deviation exceeded 5%. To diagnose cytomegalovirus status from the catalog of TCR beta chain sequences, a statistical classification framework was built. A later analysis assigned V and J genes by comparing TCR nucleotide sequences with IMGT/GENE-DB human TR gene sequences. A later analysis assigned CDR3 sequences and most-parsimonious VDJ recombination scenarios with the TCRdist pipeline. In a later analysis, each TCR beta chain was defined by its CDR3 amino acid sequence together with its V-gene family, and reads without a unique V-gene family were excluded. To address suspected cross-contamination and a sequencing artifact, a later analysis removed under 600 highly shared, low-generation-probability nucleotide sequences. In a later analysis, a clonal expansion index was calculated for each public chain from normalized within-repertoire ranks of inferred template counts. A later analysis computed generation probabilities with a VDJ recombination model fitted to out-of-frame rearrangements, and checked the results against IGoR. In a later analysis, hypergeometric tests were used to score TCR-TCR, TCR-HLA and TCR-CMV co-occurrence, with a repertoire-size bias correction applied to TCR pairs. False discovery rates were estimated in a later analysis by permuting HLA or CMV assignments 20 times. A later analysis grouped co-occurring TCRs with DBSCAN, adding TCRdist sequence similarity when clustering within HLA-allele-positive subsets. Repertoires with fewer than 30,000 or more than 120,000 public chains were left out of co-occurrence clustering, as were about five repertoires with anomalous nucleotide sharing. TCRdb limited this immuneACCESS table to in-frame rearrangements with V and J called. A share of clones is missing; checked studies link under half to unresolved V genes, and the rest is unexplained. The V and J calls and clone size were taken over from that table, and D and trimming were inferred from the DNA. For this sample the table gives some 150,000 clones, of which over 70% were detected only once. Jointly, the top ten make up 8% to 10% of the sample.

Beyond this particular receptor, the publication reports: The presence/absence analyses assumed that sequencing depth was roughly uniform across donors, and that assumption may not be true. In the study, approximately 160 TCR beta chains were listed as associated with cytomegalovirus. Because HLA typing was missing for some donors at each locus, association tests included only the typed subset. A later analysis found that most CMV-associated TCR beta chains appeared HLA-restricted, with HLA associations seemingly driven largely by CMV exposure. CMV serostatus was the only immune exposure information available for the cohort. A later analysis reported that several top co-occurrence clusters appeared linked to parvovirus B19, influenza, CMV and Epstein-Barr virus. A later genetic analysis associated a missense DCLRE1C variant with V-gene and J-gene trimming of TCR beta chains, and an independent cohort replicated the association. When HLA alleles, especially DR and DQ, strongly co-occurred, attributing TCR associations to individual alleles was difficult. At a false discovery rate of 0.05, a later analysis linked under 20,000 TCR beta sequences to specific HLA alleles. According to the authors, the approach could potentially be generalized to other disease states and immunological phenotypes. Compared with the 666-donor mean, donors in an Asian-associated ancestry cluster had fewer N-insertions in productive TCRs, according to a later genetic analysis. Compared with equally common non-associated chains, HLA-associated TCR beta chains in a later analysis were more clonally expanded and had lower generation probabilities. Most TCR sequences were observed very rarely across donors, whereas some public TCRs were present in many individuals. Over 15 rarely observed V segments, including chromosome 9 orphons, were excluded from the earlier analysis of several hundred of the donors because counts were too low. A further reported finding was that TCR beta sequences accurately predicted the HLA-A and HLA-B alleles for most subjects in the first cohort. In an earlier analysis of a few hundred of the donors, most TCR beta V segments were observed in productive rearrangements about 87% or about 30% of the time, broadly matching IMGT annotations. The classifier was reported to diagnose cytomegalovirus status with high specificity and sensitivity in both the original and validation cohorts. In this cohort, only TCR beta chains were sequenced, and detectable features were limited by the absence of alpha or paired-chain data. A cluster of highly shared sequence variants was judged likely to be a technical artifact of the sequencing pipeline. Some IMGT-functional V segments, including TRBV6-2 and TRBV6-3, could not be told apart with the 87-base-pair reads, so those segments were excluded. In a later analysis, the rate of TCR association differed among HLA loci, with DRB1 alleles having the most associated TCRs and HLA-C alleles having the fewest. In vitro tests confirmed that a few of the cytomegalovirus-associated TCR beta chains recognize cytomegalovirus antigens. Linkage disequilibrium might explain the correlated functional status among segregating V segments, but an unknown experimental factor could not be ruled out.

The CDR3 sequence holds 14 residues, the cysteine and phenylalanine included. Just the 42-base CDR3 DNA is kept, in frame starting at base 1. The V end loses 1 base and the J end loses 7 bases, and a stretch of 11 bases separates them. Taken from the germline V gene, the CDR1 and CDR2 loops are SNHLY and FYNNEI. The cohort comprised more than 550 healthy bone marrow donors. Cohort members were all nominally healthy when sampled, although unrecorded immune exposures were likely present. The donor was CMV seropositive and belonged to the group of 250 to 300 seropositive cohort members. Every donor gave a peripheral blood sample, and the peripheral blood mononuclear cells from that sample were used for TCR beta sequencing. Genomic DNA extraction from the blood cell samples was performed with the Qiagen DNeasy Blood Extraction Kit.

The chain links TRBV2 with TRBJ1-5; the D gene cannot be named for sure. The receptor was derived from a man between 18 and 35 years old in good health and CMV-seropositive. Sequencing was carried out using PBMCs. DNA sequence: TGTGCCAGCAGTGAAGAACAGATTATACAGCCCCAGCATTTT. This is translated as CASSEEQIIQPQHF.